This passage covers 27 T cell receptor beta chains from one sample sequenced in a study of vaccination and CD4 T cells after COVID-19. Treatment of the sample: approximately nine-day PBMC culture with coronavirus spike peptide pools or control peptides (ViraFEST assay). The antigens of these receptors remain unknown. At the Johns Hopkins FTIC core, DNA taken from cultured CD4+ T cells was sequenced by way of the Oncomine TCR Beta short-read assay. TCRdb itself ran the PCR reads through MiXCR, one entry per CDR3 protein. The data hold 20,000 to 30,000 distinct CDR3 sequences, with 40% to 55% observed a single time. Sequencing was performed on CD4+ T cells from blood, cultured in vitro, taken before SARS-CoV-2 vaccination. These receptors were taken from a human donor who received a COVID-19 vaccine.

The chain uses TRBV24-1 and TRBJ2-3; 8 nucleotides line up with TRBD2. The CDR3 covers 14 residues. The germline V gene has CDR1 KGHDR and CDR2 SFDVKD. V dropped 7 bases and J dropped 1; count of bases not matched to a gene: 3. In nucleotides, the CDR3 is TGTGCCACCAGGCGGGGGGCCGGCACAGATACGCAGTATTTT. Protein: CATRRGAGTDTQYF.

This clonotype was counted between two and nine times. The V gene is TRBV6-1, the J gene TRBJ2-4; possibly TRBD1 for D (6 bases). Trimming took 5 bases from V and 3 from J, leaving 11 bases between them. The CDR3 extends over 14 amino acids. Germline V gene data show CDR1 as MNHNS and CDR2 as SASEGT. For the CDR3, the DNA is TGTGCCAGCAGTAACGGACAGCACAAAAACATTCAGTACTTC. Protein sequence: CASSNGQHKNIQYF.

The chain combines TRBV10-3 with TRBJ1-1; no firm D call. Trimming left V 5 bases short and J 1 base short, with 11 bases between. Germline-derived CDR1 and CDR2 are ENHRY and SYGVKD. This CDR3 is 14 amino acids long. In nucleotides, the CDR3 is TGTGCCATCAGTAGCCGGGTCCCGAACACTGAAGCTTTCTTT. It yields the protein CAISSRVPNTEAFF.

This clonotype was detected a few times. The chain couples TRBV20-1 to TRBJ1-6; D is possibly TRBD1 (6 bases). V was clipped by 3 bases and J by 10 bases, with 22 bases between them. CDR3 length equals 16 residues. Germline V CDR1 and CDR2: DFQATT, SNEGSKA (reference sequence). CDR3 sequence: CSARDFLRTERSPLHF. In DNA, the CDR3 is TGCAGTGCTAGGGATTTCCTCAGGACAGAGAGGTCACCCCTCCACTTT.

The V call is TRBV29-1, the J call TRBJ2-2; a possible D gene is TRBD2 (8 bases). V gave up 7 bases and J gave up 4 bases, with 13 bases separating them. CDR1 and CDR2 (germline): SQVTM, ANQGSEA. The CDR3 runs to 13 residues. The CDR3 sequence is CSAREGATGELFF. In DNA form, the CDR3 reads TGCAGCGCCCGGGAGGGGGCCACCGGGGAGCTGTTTTTT.

Here the CDR3 reads CAWSRGGPGNYGYTF. CDR3 nucleotide sequence: TGTGCCTGGAGTAGAGGGGGGCCAGGGAACTATGGCTACACCTTC. This rearrangement joins TRBV30 to TRBJ1-2, with D maybe TRBD1 (6 bases). CDR3 length: 15 amino acids. From germline, CDR1 is GTSNPN and CDR2 SVGIG (reference sequence). The V end was cut by 2 bases, the J end by 2 bases, with 15 bases between.

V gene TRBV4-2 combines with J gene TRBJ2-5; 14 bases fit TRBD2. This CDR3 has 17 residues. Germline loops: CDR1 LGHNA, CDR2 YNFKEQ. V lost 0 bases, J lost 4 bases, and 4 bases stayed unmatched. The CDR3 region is CASSQDGTSGGLETQYF. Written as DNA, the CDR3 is TGTGCCAGCAGCCAAGATGGGACTAGCGGGGGACTAGAGACCCAGTACTTC.

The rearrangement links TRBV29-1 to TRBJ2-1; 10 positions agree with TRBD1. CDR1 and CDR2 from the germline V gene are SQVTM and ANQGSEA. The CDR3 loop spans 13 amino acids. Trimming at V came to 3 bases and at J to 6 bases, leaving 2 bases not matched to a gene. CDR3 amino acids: CSVERDRGNEQFF. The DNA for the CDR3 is TGCAGCGTTGAGAGGGACAGGGGCAATGAGCAGTTCTTC.

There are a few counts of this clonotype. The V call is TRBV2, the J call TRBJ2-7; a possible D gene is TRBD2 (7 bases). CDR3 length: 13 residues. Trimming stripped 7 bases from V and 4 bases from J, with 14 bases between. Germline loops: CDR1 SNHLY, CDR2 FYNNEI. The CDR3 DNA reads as TGTGCCAGCAACTCGGGGGGCGCGTACGAGCAGTACTTC. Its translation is CASNSGGAYEQYF. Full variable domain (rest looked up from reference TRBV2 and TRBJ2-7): EPEVTQTPSHQVTQMGQEVILRCVPISNHLYFYWYRQILGQKVEFLVSFYNNEISEKSEIFDDQFSVERPDGSNFTLKIRSTKLEDSAMYFCASNSGGAYEQYFGPGTRLTVT.

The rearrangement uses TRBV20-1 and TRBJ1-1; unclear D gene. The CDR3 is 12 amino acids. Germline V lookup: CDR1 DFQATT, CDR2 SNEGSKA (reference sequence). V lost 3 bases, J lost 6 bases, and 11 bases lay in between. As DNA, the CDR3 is TGCAGTGCTAGGCAAGGTGGCGCTGAAGCTTTCTTT. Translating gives CSARQGGAEAFF.

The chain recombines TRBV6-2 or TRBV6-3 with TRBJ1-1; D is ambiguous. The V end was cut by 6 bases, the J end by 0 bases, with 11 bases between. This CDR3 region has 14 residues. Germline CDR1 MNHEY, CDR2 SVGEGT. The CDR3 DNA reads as TGTGCCAGCAGCGGAGGAGTGTTGAACACTGAAGCTTTCTTT. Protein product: CASSGGVLNTEAFF.

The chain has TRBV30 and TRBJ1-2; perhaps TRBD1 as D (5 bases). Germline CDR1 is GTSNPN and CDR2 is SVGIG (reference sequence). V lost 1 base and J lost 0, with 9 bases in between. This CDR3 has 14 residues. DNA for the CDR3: TGTGCCTGGAGTGGGGGGGGACCTAACTATGGCTACACCTTC. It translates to CAWSGGGPNYGYTF.

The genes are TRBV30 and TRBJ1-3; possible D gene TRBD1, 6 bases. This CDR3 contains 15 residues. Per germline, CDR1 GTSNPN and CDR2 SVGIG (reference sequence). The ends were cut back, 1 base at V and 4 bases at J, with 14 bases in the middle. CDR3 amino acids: CAWSGGASQGNTIYF. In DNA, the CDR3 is TGTGCCTGGAGTGGGGGGGCCTCGCAAGGAAACACCATATATTTT.

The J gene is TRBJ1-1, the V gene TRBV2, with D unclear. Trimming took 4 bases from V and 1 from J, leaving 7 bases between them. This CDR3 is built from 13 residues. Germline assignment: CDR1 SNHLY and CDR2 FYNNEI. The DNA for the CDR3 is TGTGCCAGCAGTGTTAGGCCGAACACTGAAGCTTTCTTT. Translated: CASSVRPNTEAFF.

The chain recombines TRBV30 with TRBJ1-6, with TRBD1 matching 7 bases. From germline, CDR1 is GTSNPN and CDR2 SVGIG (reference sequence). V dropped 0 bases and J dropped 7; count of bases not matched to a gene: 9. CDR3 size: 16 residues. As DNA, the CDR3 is TGTGCCTGGAGTGTCTCCAACAGGGGAAGGAATTCACCCCTCCACTTT. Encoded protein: CAWSVSNRGRNSPLHF.

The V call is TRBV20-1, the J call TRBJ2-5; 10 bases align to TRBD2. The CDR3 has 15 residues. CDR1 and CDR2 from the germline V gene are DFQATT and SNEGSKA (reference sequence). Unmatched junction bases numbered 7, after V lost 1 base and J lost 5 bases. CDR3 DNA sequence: TGCAGTGCTAGAGGATCAGCGGGGGGGGGGGAGACCCAGTACTTC. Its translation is CSARGSAGGGETQYF.

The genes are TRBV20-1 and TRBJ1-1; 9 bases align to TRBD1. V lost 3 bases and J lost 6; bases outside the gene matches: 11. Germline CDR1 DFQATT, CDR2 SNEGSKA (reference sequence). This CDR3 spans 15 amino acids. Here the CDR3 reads CSASYRGRGKSEAFF. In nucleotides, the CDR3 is TGCAGTGCTAGTTACAGGGGGCGGGGGAAATCTGAAGCTTTCTTT.

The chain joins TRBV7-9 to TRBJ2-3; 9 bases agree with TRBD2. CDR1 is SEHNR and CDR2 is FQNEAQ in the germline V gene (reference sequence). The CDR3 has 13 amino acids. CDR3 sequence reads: CACGGVLTDTQYF. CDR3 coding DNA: TGTGCATGCGGGGGGGTTCTGACAGATACGCAGTATTTT.

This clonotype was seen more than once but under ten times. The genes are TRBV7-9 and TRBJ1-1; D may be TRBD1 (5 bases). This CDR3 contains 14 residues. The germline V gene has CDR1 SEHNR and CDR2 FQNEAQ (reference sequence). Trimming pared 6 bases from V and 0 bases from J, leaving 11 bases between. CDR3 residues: CASRSGALNTEAFF. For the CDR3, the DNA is TGTGCCAGCAGGTCCGGGGCTTTGAACACTGAAGCTTTCTTT.

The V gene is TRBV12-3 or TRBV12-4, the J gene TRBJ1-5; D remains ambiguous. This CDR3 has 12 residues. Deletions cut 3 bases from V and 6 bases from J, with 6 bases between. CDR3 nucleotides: TGTGCCAGCAGTTTTGGGGTTCAGCCCCAGCATTTT. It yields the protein CASSFGVQPQHF.

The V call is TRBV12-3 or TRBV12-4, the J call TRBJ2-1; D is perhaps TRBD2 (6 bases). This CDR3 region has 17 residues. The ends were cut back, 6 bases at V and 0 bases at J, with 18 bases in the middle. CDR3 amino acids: CASSRRWEASSYNEQFF. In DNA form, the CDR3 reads TGTGCCAGCAGCCGCCGTTGGGAGGCTAGCTCCTACAATGAGCAGTTCTTC.

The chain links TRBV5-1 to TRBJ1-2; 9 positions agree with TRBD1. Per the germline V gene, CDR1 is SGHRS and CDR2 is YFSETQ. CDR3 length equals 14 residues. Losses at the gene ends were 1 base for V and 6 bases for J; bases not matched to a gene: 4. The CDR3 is CASSLWTGDDGYTF. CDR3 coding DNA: TGCGCCAGCAGCTTGTGGACAGGGGACGATGGCTACACCTTC. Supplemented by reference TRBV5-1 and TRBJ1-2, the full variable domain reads KAGVTQTPRYLIKTRGQQVTLSCSPISGHRSVSWYQQTPGQGLQFLFEYFSETQRNKGNFPGRFSGRQFSNSRSEMNVSTLELGDSALYLCASSLWTGDDGYTFGSGTRLTVV.

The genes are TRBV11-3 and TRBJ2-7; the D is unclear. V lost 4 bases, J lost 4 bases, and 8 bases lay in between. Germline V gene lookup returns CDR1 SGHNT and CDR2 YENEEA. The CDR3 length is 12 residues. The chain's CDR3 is CASSSQIYEQYF. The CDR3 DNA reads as TGTGCCAGCAGCTCACAGATTTACGAGCAGTACTTC.

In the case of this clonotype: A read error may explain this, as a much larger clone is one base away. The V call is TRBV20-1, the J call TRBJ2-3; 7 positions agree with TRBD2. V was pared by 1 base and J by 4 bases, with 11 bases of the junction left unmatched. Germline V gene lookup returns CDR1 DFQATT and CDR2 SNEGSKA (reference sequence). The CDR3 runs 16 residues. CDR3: CSARVASGSSADTQYF. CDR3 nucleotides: TGCAGTGCTAGAGTGGCTAGCGGATCTAGCGCAGATACGCAGTATTTT.

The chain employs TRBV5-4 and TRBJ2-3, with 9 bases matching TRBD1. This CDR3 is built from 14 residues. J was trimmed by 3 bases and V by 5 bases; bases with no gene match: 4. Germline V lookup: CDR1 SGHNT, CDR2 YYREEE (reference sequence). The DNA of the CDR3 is TGTGCCAGCAGGGGGACAGGGCGGACAGATACGCAGTATTTT. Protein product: CASRGTGRTDTQYF.

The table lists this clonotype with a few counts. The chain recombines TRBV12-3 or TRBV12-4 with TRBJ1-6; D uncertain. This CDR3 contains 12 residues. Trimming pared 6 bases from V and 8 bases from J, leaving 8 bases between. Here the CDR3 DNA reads TGTGCCAGCAGGCACGCGGATTCACCCCTCCACTTT. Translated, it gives CASRHADSPLHF.

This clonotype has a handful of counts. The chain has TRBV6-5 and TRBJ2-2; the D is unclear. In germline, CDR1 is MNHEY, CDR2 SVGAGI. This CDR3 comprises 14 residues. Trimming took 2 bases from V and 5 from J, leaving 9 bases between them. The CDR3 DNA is TGTGCCAGCAGTTACCTGGGCTTGACCGGGGAGCTGTTTTTT. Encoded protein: CASSYLGLTGELFF.